This TCR beta chain stems from a study of cytomegalovirus exposure and HLA in healthy donors. Losses at the gene ends were 5 bases for V and 8 bases for J; bases not matched to a gene: 7. This CDR3 comprises 14 residues. Germline CDR1 MNHNS, CDR2 SASEGT. The PCR had 60 Vbeta and 13 Jbeta primers. Profiling relied on immunoSEQ multiplex PCR, and the TCRdb table lists in-frame clones only, not all of them. The sample gives roughly 110,000 clones, about 78% of which show up once; 5.4% is in the top ten. Sequencing was performed on PBMCs. The genes are TRBV6-1 and TRBJ2-1; 9 bases match TRBD1. This clonotype originated in a woman in her thirties in good health and CMV-seropositive. The CDR3 here is CASSKDRGGHEQFF. In nucleotides, the CDR3 is TGTGCCAGCAGTAAAGACAGGGGGGGCCATGAGCAGTTCTTC.